What follows are 31 T cell receptor beta chains derived from one specimen sequenced in a study of blood T cell repertoires in COVID-19 (dated by TCRdb to the early 2020s). Library construction relied on the immunoSEQ multiplex PCR assay. Drawn from immuneACCESS, this table holds only the in-frame rearrangements with V and J called that TCRdb kept. Clones are partly lost; checked studies trace under half to an unresolved V gene and leave the rest unexplained. For this sample the table gives tens of thousands of clones, of which 80% to 95% were detected only once. The ten largest clones capture less than 8.5% of the sample. Sequenced material: peripheral blood. These receptors all come from a human donor in a cohort sampled during active COVID-19.

This clone was counted a single time. The J gene is TRBJ1-2, the V gene TRBV6-1, with 12 bases fitting TRBD1. The CDR3 runs 17 residues. J gave up 6 bases and V 0 bases, and 8 bases lay outside the gene matches. Germline CDR1 reads MNHNS; CDR2 reads SASEGT. CDR3 bases: TGTGCCAGCAGTGAAGCATTGGGACAGGGGGCTTGGGATGGCTACACCTTC. This encodes CASSEALGQGAWDGYTF.

This rearrangement joins TRBV27 to TRBJ1-2; TRBD1 matches 10 bases. Germline V CDR1 and CDR2: MNHEY, SMNVEV (reference sequence). Germline trimming cut 1 base from V and 6 bases from J; bases unmatched to any gene: 2. This CDR3 is 14 amino acids long. The CDR3: CASSLWGTGDGYTF. The CDR3 region has the DNA TGTGCCAGCAGTTTATGGGGGACAGGGGATGGCTACACCTTC.

Only one count was recorded for this clone. This chain connects TRBV15 to TRBJ2-1, with 9 positions matching TRBD1. Trimming at V came to 5 bases and at J to 4 bases, leaving 6 bases not matched to a gene. In germline, CDR1 is LNHNV, CDR2 YYDKDF (reference sequence). The CDR3 runs to 15 residues. Here the CDR3 reads CATSLEQGAYNEQFF. DNA of the CDR3: TGTGCCACCAGCTTGGAACAGGGGGCGTACAATGAGCAGTTCTTC. Looking up the rest from reference TRBV15 and TRBJ2-1 gives the full variable domain: DAMVIQNPRYQVTQFGKPVTLSCSQTLNHNVMYWYQQKSSQAPKLLFHYYDKDFNNEADTPDNFQSRRPNTSFCFLDIRSPGLGDTAMYLCATSLEQGAYNEQFFGPGTRLTVL.

The chain uses TRBV6-1 and TRBJ1-1; tentative D call: TRBD1 (5 bases). Germline CDR1 reads MNHNS; CDR2 reads SASEGT. The V and J ends lost 4 bases and 4 bases respectively, with 19 bases between them. The CDR3 covers 16 residues. CDR3 coding DNA: TGTGCCAGCAGTGGGGGACTTAGTTTGGGCAGCACTGAAGCTTTCTTT. It yields the protein CASSGGLSLGSTEAFF.

J is TRBJ2-3 and V is TRBV28; 9 positions agree with TRBD2. Trimming at V came to 2 bases and at J to 1 base, leaving 7 bases not matched to a gene. This CDR3 is 17 amino acids long. CDR1 is MDHEN and CDR2 is SYDVKM in the germline V gene. CDR3 DNA: TGTGCCAGCAGTTTAGCTGTGTCTAGCGGGGGCACAGATACGCAGTATTTT. Residues: CASSLAVSSGGTDTQYF.

The chain has TRBV6-5 and TRBJ1-1; D might be TRBD1 (6 bases). CDR1 and CDR2 (germline): MNHEY, SVGAGI. The CDR3 covers 14 residues. V dropped 6 bases and J dropped 5 bases, with 16 bases sitting between them. In DNA form, the CDR3 reads TGTGCCAGCAGAAACAGGGTTATAGGTACTGAAGCTTTCTTT. Its translation: CASRNRVIGTEAFF.

V usage is TRBV9 and J usage is TRBJ1-1; D is ambiguous. Trimming left V 2 bases short and J 4 bases short, with 9 bases between. The CDR3 extends over 13 amino acids. Germline CDR1 is SGDLS and CDR2 is YYNGEE. This CDR3 reads CASSVGFATEAFF. The CDR3 DNA reads as TGTGCCAGCAGCGTCGGTTTTGCCACTGAAGCTTTCTTT.

J is TRBJ1-6 and V is TRBV4-2; unclear D gene. Germline CDR1 is LGHNA and CDR2 is YNFKEQ. V was pared by 1 base and J by 10 bases, with 8 bases between. The CDR3 covers 13 residues. CDR3 in amino acids: CASSQVEQSPLHF. The DNA for the CDR3 is TGTGCCAGCAGCCAAGTAGAGCAATCACCCCTCCACTTT.

The chain joins TRBV2 to TRBJ1-2; 8 bases are a match to TRBD1. The CDR3 has 14 amino acids. Germline lookup yields CDR1 SNHLY and CDR2 FYNNEI. V was pared by 5 bases and J by 0 bases, with 2 bases of the junction left unmatched. The CDR3 nucleotides are TGTGCCAGCAGTACGGACAGGGCTAACTATGGCTACACCTTC. Encoded protein: CASSTDRANYGYTF.

The chain couples TRBV18 to TRBJ2-5, with D tentatively TRBD2 (5 bases). V dropped 5 bases and J dropped 1 base, with 8 bases sitting between them. CDR3 length: 13 residues. Germline V gene sequence: CDR1 KGHSH, CDR2 LQKENI. This chain's CDR3 is CASSVAGQETQYF. The CDR3 DNA sequence: TGTGCCAGCTCAGTTGCGGGCCAAGAGACCCAGTACTTC.

The rearrangement joins TRBV11-3 to TRBJ2-5; perhaps TRBD2 as D (6 bases). Germline loops: CDR1 SGHNT, CDR2 YENEEA. CDR3 length: 15 residues. V lost 4 bases and J lost 3, with 15 bases in between. In DNA, the CDR3 is TGTGCCAGCAGCTCCAGGGAGGTCGGGGAAGAGACCCAGTACTTC. Translated, it gives CASSSREVGEETQYF.

The chain recombines TRBV5-6 with TRBJ1-5; D may be TRBD1 (6 bases). The germline CDR1 and CDR2 sequences are SGHDT and YYEEEE. This CDR3 is built from 16 residues. The V and J ends lost 4 bases and 3 bases respectively, with 17 bases between them. CDR3 sequence: CASSALRGGVNQPQHF. The CDR3 DNA follows: TGTGCCAGCAGCGCGCTAAGGGGGGGAGTCAATCAGCCCCAGCATTTT.

V is TRBV19 and J is TRBJ1-5; TRBD1 aligns across 10 bases. The CDR3 extends over 15 amino acids. Germline trimming cut 6 bases from V and 7 bases from J; bases unmatched to any gene: 9. Germline-derived CDR1 and CDR2 are LNHDA and SQIVND (reference sequence). The CDR3 DNA reads TGTGCCAGTAGAACTCCGGGACAGGGGTTCCAGCCCCAGCATTTT. The encoded protein is CASRTPGQGFQPQHF.

This clone occurred once. V is TRBV24-1 and J is TRBJ2-7; 8 positions match TRBD1. Germline-derived CDR1 and CDR2 are KGHDR and SFDVKD. V lost 5 bases and J lost 5; bases outside the gene matches: 4. This CDR3 region has 13 residues. The CDR3 nucleotides read TGTGCCACCAGTGCCGCGGACAGGGACGAGCAGTACTTC. Its translation is CATSAADRDEQYF.

The sample holds one count of this clone. The chain is built from TRBV18 and TRBJ2-7; 8 positions match TRBD1. The CDR3 has 15 amino acids. Germline CDR1 and CDR2: KGHSH and LQKENI. V lost 0 bases to trimming and J lost 0 bases; unmatched junction nucleotides: 1. The CDR3 spells CASSPPDRVSYEQYF. CDR3 nucleotide sequence: TGTGCCAGCTCACCACCGGACAGGGTCTCCTACGAGCAGTACTTC.

The chain employs TRBV7-9 and TRBJ1-4; TRBD1 is a possible D gene (5 bases). V was shortened by 6 bases and J by 8 bases, with 10 bases between the two germline ends. The CDR3 totals 12 residues. Germline loops: CDR1 SEHNR, CDR2 FQNEAQ (reference sequence). CDR3 DNA: TGTGCCAGCAGTTTCGGGGGGGAAAAACTGTTTTTT. This encodes CASSFGGEKLFF.

V and J are TRBV7-4 and TRBJ2-3; 9 nucleotides align to TRBD2. V dropped 2 bases and J dropped 2; count of bases not matched to a gene: 14. Germline-derived CDR1 and CDR2 are SGHVT and SQSDAQ. The CDR3 has 19 residues. CDR3 amino acids: CASSLYPPQAGGITDTQYF. The CDR3 coding sequence is TGTGCCAGCAGCTTATACCCCCCGCAAGCGGGGGGAATCACAGATACGCAGTATTTT.

The chain couples TRBV2 to TRBJ1-1, with 7 bases that match TRBD1. V lost 8 bases and J lost 0; bases outside the gene matches: 6. CDR3 length equals 14 residues. The germline V gene has CDR1 SNHLY and CDR2 FYNNEI. CDR3 amino acids: CASREGTVNTEAFF. In DNA, the CDR3 is TGTGCCAGCCGAGAGGGGACAGTGAACACTGAAGCTTTCTTT.

This rearrangement joins TRBV19 to TRBJ1-4; D is uncertain. CDR1 is LNHDA, CDR2 SQIVND, per germline (reference sequence). The V end was cut by 6 bases, the J end by 5 bases, with 19 bases between. CDR3 length: 16 residues. CDR3: CASRVPRGQRNEKLFF. CDR3 bases: TGTGCCAGTAGAGTACCGCGAGGGCAGAGAAATGAAAAACTGTTTTTT.

The table lists this clone with a few counts. V and J are TRBV2 and TRBJ2-1; 9 positions match TRBD1. CDR1 SNHLY and CDR2 FYNNEI come from the germline V gene. This CDR3 region has 13 residues. The junction had 5 bases not matched to a gene; V was cut back by 9 bases and J by 5 bases. The CDR3 coding sequence is TGTGCCAGAGGGACAGGGTTCAACAATGAGCAGTTCTTC. This gives the protein CARGTGFNNEQFF. Supplemented by reference TRBV2 and TRBJ2-1, the full variable domain reads EPEVTQTPSHQVTQMGQEVILRCVPISNHLYFYWYRQILGQKVEFLVSFYNNEISEKSEIFDDQFSVERPDGSNFTLKIRSTKLEDSAMYFCARGTGFNNEQFFGPGTRLTVL.

The CDR3 DNA reads as TGTGCCAGCAGCTCCAACAGTTACACCGGGGAGCTGTTTTTT. This encodes CASSSNSYTGELFF. J is TRBJ2-2 and V is TRBV6-2 or TRBV6-3; D is ambiguous. CDR3 length: 14 residues. Germline V CDR1 and CDR2: MNHEY, SVGEGT. The V end was cut by 6 bases, the J end by 3 bases, with 11 bases between.

The rearrangement links TRBV6-6 to TRBJ2-2; D is possibly TRBD1 (5 bases). Between the trimmed V and J ends, which lost 6 bases and 6 bases, there was a span of 17 bases. Germline-derived CDR1 and CDR2 are MNHNY and SVGAGI (reference sequence). This CDR3 is built from 15 residues. CDR3 DNA sequence: TGTGCCAGCAGGAGAGACGAGAAGGGGTCCGGGGAGCTGTTTTTT. This codes for CASRRDEKGSGELFF.

A remark on this clone: Other nucleotide sequences in the sample specify the same CDR3. This chain joins TRBV11-2 and TRBJ2-7; D not resolved. Trimming removed 5 bases at V and 2 bases at J, with 4 bases between. The V gene's germline CDR1 is SGHAT and CDR2 FQNNGV. There are 11 residues in the CDR3. CDR3: CASSVTYEQYF. The CDR3 DNA sequence: TGTGCCAGCAGCGTAACCTACGAGCAGTACTTC.

The chain couples TRBV5-1 to TRBJ1-4; D is unresolved. This CDR3 region has 15 residues. Trimming removed 1 base from V and 0 bases from J, with 7 bases in between. Germline values: CDR1 SGHRS, CDR2 YFSETQ. As DNA, the CDR3 is TGCGCCAGCAGCTTGACACCGTCAACTAATGAAAAACTGTTTTTT. Amino acid sequence: CASSLTPSTNEKLFF. The complete variable domain, with remaining parts taken from reference TRBV5-1 and TRBJ1-4, reads KAGVTQTPRYLIKTRGQQVTLSCSPISGHRSVSWYQQTPGQGLQFLFEYFSETQRNKGNFPGRFSGRQFSNSRSEMNVSTLELGDSALYLCASSLTPSTNEKLFFGSGTQLSVL.

The chain combines TRBV18 with TRBJ1-2; 9 bases match TRBD1. The CDR3 totals 12 residues. Germline CDR1 reads KGHSH; CDR2 reads LQKENI. V lost 3 bases, J lost 11 bases, and 4 bases stayed unmatched. CDR3 sequence reads: CASSPTGGHYTF. In DNA form, the CDR3 reads TGTGCCAGCTCACCTACAGGGGGCCATTACACCTTC.

The gene calls are TRBV5-1 and TRBJ2-3, with TRBD1 as a possible D gene (5 bases). Germline CDR1 and CDR2: SGHRS and YFSETQ. Between the trimmed V and J ends, which lost 4 bases and 0 bases, there was a span of 12 bases. The CDR3 spans 15 residues. CDR3 sequence reads: CASSLNGQSTDTQYF. The CDR3 DNA reads as TGCGCCAGCAGCCTTAATGGACAAAGCACAGATACGCAGTATTTT.

The chain employs TRBV27 and TRBJ2-2, with 9 bases identical to TRBD2. V dropped 5 bases and J dropped 2; count of bases not matched to a gene: 9. This CDR3 comprises 17 residues. CDR1 and CDR2 (germline): MNHEY, SMNVEV (reference sequence). The CDR3 sequence: CASSPLLGTSNTGELFF. CDR3 sequence (DNA): TGTGCCAGCAGTCCACTCCTCGGGACTAGCAACACCGGGGAGCTGTTTTTT.

CDR3: CASSQRGGAGETQYF. As DNA, the CDR3 is TGTGCCAGCAGCCAACGCGGGGGGGCCGGAGAGACCCAGTACTTC. The chain combines TRBV4-2 with TRBJ2-5, with TRBD2 identical over 9 bases. This CDR3 is built from 15 residues. V shed 2 bases and J 4 bases; nucleotides not matched to a gene: 5. CDR1 LGHNA and CDR2 YNFKEQ come from the germline V gene.

This chain links TRBV5-6 with TRBJ2-2; TRBD1 aligns across 8 bases. Trimming cost V 2 bases and J 8 bases; bases outside gene matches: 5. CDR3 length: 14 amino acids. Germline CDR1 is SGHDT and CDR2 is YYEEEE. Written as DNA, the CDR3 is TGTGCCAGCAGCTTCGGACAGGGCAGAGGGGAGCTGTTTTTT. This encodes CASSFGQGRGELFF. The complete variable domain, with remaining parts taken from reference TRBV5-6 and TRBJ2-2, reads DAGVTQSPTHLIKTRGQQVTLRCSPKSGHDTVSWYQQALGQGPQFIFQYYEEEERQRGNFPDRFSGHQFPNYSSELNVNALLLGDSALYLCASSFGQGRGELFFGEGSRLTVL.

A single count supports this clone. V gene TRBV4-1 combines with J gene TRBJ2-5; 8 bases map to TRBD2. The CDR3 runs to 17 residues. Germline V gives CDR1 MGHRA, CDR2 YSYEKL. V shed 0 bases, J shed 5 bases, and the junction held 11 bases outside the gene matches. CDR3 residues: CASSQDETGGPQETQYF. Written as DNA, the CDR3 is TGCGCCAGCAGCCAAGACGAAACGGGGGGGCCCCAGGAGACCCAGTACTTC.

For the CDR3, the DNA is TGTGCCAGCAGTATCAGACAGTTGGCTAACTATGGCTACACCTTC. It yields the protein CASSIRQLANYGYTF. The chain links TRBV6-2 or TRBV6-3 to TRBJ1-2, with D perhaps matching TRBD1 (5 bases). The germline gives CDR1 MNHEY, CDR2 SVGEGT. CDR3 length: 15 amino acids. The V and J ends lost 5 bases and 0 bases respectively, with 13 bases between them.